These 32 T cell receptor beta chains were sequenced from one sample in a study of blood T cell repertoires in COVID-19. Repertoires were generated with immunoSEQ multiplex PCR, while TCRdb's copy carries only in-frame clones and drops some. The sample holds some 260,000 clones; 85% to 95% are singletons and the top ten take 1.9%. Sequenced: PBMCs or T cells enriched from blood (not recorded which). These receptors all come from a woman aged 18 to 35 who had recovered from COVID-19.

This clone was observed once. The chain has TRBV24-1 and TRBJ1-1, with D perhaps matching TRBD1 (6 bases). The germline gives CDR1 KGHDR, CDR2 SFDVKD. CDR3 length: 14 residues. Trimming left V 3 bases short and J 1 base short, with 8 bases between. For the CDR3, the DNA is TGTGCCACCAGTGATACAGGGAAGAACACTGAAGCTTTCTTT. Translated, it gives CATSDTGKNTEAFF.

The rearrangement links TRBV7-6 to TRBJ2-5, with 10 bases aligning to TRBD1. Trimming cost V 6 bases and J 5 bases; bases outside gene matches: 6. Germline CDR1 and CDR2: SGHVS and FNYEAQ. The CDR3 is made up of 14 amino acids. For the CDR3, the DNA is TGTGCCAGCAGGGACAGGGGGTACTGGGAGACCCAGTACTTC. This sequence encodes CASRDRGYWETQYF.

This rearrangement joins TRBV10-2 to TRBJ1-2, with a tentative D call TRBD1 (6 bases). V lost 7 bases and J 3 bases, leaving 9 bases between the germline ends. Germline CDR1 reads WSHSY; CDR2 reads SAAADI. The CDR3 covers 12 residues. CDR3 sequence: CASTQGYYGYTF. In DNA form, the CDR3 reads TGCGCCAGCACCCAGGGGTACTATGGCTACACCTTC.

CDR3: CASSGRLAGAFYEQYF. As DNA, the CDR3 is TGTGCCAGCAGTGGCCGACTAGCGGGAGCTTTCTACGAGCAGTACTTC. This chain joins TRBV28 and TRBJ2-7; TRBD2 matches 12 bases. The CDR3 runs 16 residues. Germline loops: CDR1 MDHEN, CDR2 SYDVKM. Trimming at V came to 5 bases and at J to 3 bases, leaving 8 bases not matched to a gene.

This clone appeared a single time. The chain links TRBV5-1 to TRBJ2-1, with 15 bases fitting TRBD2. The V gene end was trimmed by 0 bases and the J gene end by 0 bases; junction bases not matched to a gene: 4. This CDR3 is 19 amino acids long. Germline V gene lookup returns CDR1 SGHRS and CDR2 YFSETQ. CDR3 nucleotides: TGCGCCAGCAGCTTGGTTGGACTAGCGGGGGGGAGCTCCTACAATGAGCAGTTCTTC. It yields the protein CASSLVGLAGGSSYNEQFF.

V gene TRBV7-8 combines with J gene TRBJ1-1; D possibly corresponds to TRBD1 (5 bases). Germline values: CDR1 SGHVS, CDR2 FQNEAQ. CDR3 length: 14 amino acids. With 1 base removed from V and 4 bases from J, the gap between germline ends came to 10 bases. Here the CDR3 reads CASSLVGAGTEAFF. The CDR3 DNA reads as TGTGCCAGCAGCTTAGTAGGGGCCGGCACTGAAGCTTTCTTT.

The genes are TRBV4-1 and TRBJ1-5; no firm D call. Germline V gives CDR1 MGHRA, CDR2 YSYEKL. The V end was cut by 0 bases, the J end by 10 bases, with 10 bases between. This CDR3 has 13 residues. The CDR3 sequence: CASSQDPEGPQHF. As DNA, the CDR3 is TGCGCCAGCAGCCAAGATCCAGAGGGACCCCAGCATTTT.

The chain combines TRBV11-3 with TRBJ2-1, with 14 positions matching TRBD2. V was pared by 1 base and J by 7 bases, with 9 bases of the junction left unmatched. Germline assignment: CDR1 SGHNT and CDR2 YENEEA. The CDR3 is made up of 18 amino acids. The CDR3 protein is CASSLAGTSGSLRNEQFF. CDR3 bases: TGTGCCAGCAGCTTAGCCGGGACTAGCGGGAGCCTAAGGAATGAGCAGTTCTTC.

The chain couples TRBV5-1 to TRBJ1-6; D gene ambiguous. This CDR3 is built from 15 residues. CDR1 and CDR2 (germline): SGHRS, YFSETQ. V was trimmed by 0 bases and J by 6 bases, leaving 10 bases between them. As DNA, the CDR3 is TGCGCCAGCAGCTTGGGGGAAGGGAGTAATTCACCCCTCCACTTT. Translation gives CASSLGEGSNSPLHF. Full variable domain (outside the CDR3, taken from reference TRBV5-1 and TRBJ1-6): KAGVTQTPRYLIKTRGQQVTLSCSPISGHRSVSWYQQTPGQGLQFLFEYFSETQRNKGNFPGRFSGRQFSNSRSEMNVSTLELGDSALYLCASSLGEGSNSPLHFGNGTRLTVT.

The V gene is TRBV5-1, the J gene TRBJ1-2, with 9 bases fitting TRBD1. The J segment lost 7 bases and the V segment lost 3 bases, leaving 7 bases of the junction unmatched. The CDR3 covers 14 residues. Germline V CDR1 and CDR2: SGHRS, YFSETQ. CDR3 nucleotides: TGCGCCAGCAGCTCGGATACAGGGGGCGTTGGCTACACCTTC. This translates into CASSSDTGGVGYTF.

V gene TRBV5-6 combines with J gene TRBJ1-2; possible D gene TRBD1, 5 bases. The CDR3 consists of 15 residues. Between the trimmed V and J ends, which lost 4 bases and 4 bases, there was a span of 17 bases. Germline values: CDR1 SGHDT, CDR2 YYEEEE. CDR3 DNA: TGTGCCAGCAGCGCACCCCGTCGGGGGATCTATGGCTACACCTTC. Its protein product is CASSAPRRGIYGYTF.

The V call is TRBV18, the J call TRBJ2-3; D not certain. CDR3 size: 13 residues. Per the germline V gene, CDR1 is KGHSH and CDR2 is LQKENI. V was trimmed by 2 bases and J by 5 bases, leaving 8 bases between them. The CDR3 nucleotides are TGTGCCAGCTCACCAGGGCCGAAAGATACGCAGTATTTT. Amino acid sequence: CASSPGPKDTQYF. The full variable domain, with the rest looked up from reference TRBV18 and TRBJ2-3, is NAGVMQNPRHLVRRRGQEARLRCSPMKGHSHVYWYRQLPEEGLKFMVYLQKENIIDESGMPKERFSAEFPKEGPSILRIQQVVRGDSAAYFCASSPGPKDTQYFGPGTRLTVL.

This rearrangement joins TRBV7-3 to TRBJ2-7; 9 bases fit TRBD1. The CDR3 is 15 amino acids. CDR1 and CDR2 from the germline V gene are SGHTA and FQGTGA. J was trimmed by 5 bases and V by 4 bases; bases with no gene match: 9. The CDR3 sequence: CASSSVGTGPHEQYF. The DNA for the CDR3 is TGTGCCAGCAGCTCCGTCGGGACAGGGCCCCACGAGCAGTACTTC.

This clone was seen a single time. V gene TRBV29-1 combines with J gene TRBJ2-1; D is possibly TRBD1 (6 bases). Germline CDR1 SQVTM, CDR2 ANQGSEA. Trimming removed 8 bases at V and 6 bases at J, with 14 bases between. The CDR3 is made up of 12 amino acids. The CDR3 loop is CSSATGSNEQFF. In DNA form, the CDR3 reads TGCAGCTCGGCTACAGGGTCCAATGAGCAGTTCTTC.

V and J are TRBV4-1 and TRBJ2-1; D unresolved. The CDR3 contains 16 residues. V shed 2 bases and J shed 5 bases, with 16 bases lying between them. Germline V gene data show CDR1 as MGHRA and CDR2 as YSYEKL. CDR3 nucleotides: TGCGCCAGCAGCCAACTGTCGAGCCTGGAGCACAATGAGCAGTTCTTC. As protein: CASSQLSSLEHNEQFF.

V is TRBV28 and J is TRBJ1-2; possible D gene TRBD1, 5 bases. Germline V CDR1 and CDR2: MDHEN, SYDVKM. The CDR3 length is 11 residues. V gave up 6 bases and J gave up 7 bases, with 9 bases separating them. The CDR3 protein is CASRAGLGYTF. The CDR3 coding sequence is TGTGCCAGCAGAGCAGGGCTTGGCTACACCTTC.

The chain recombines TRBV7-2 with TRBJ1-1; TRBD1 matches at 8 bases. Germline trimming cut 1 base from V and 6 bases from J; bases unmatched to any gene: 10. CDR1 and CDR2 from the germline V gene are SGHTA and FQGNSA. The CDR3 loop spans 16 amino acids. DNA of the CDR3: TGTGCCAGCAGCTTAGGGACAGGGTATTTGGTTGCTGAAGCTTTCTTT. It encodes CASSLGTGYLVAEAFF.

This clone was picked up one time. This chain uses TRBV19 with TRBJ2-7; D might be TRBD1 (5 bases). CDR3 length: 15 amino acids. CDR1 is LNHDA and CDR2 is SQIVND in the germline V gene (reference sequence). V lost 3 bases and J 2 bases, leaving 14 bases between the germline ends. DNA for the CDR3: TGTGCCAGTAGTATCAATTCGGGCAGGGCCTACGAGCAGTACTTC. Translation: CASSINSGRAYEQYF.

This sequence joins TRBV10-3 and TRBJ2-3, with D possibly matching TRBD2 (7 bases). Germline-derived CDR1 and CDR2 are ENHRY and SYGVKD. The CDR3 contains 18 residues. V lost 3 bases and J 0 bases, leaving 19 bases between the germline ends. As DNA, the CDR3 is TGTGCCATCAGTGACCGTTGGGGGGGGGCGGCCAGCACAGATACGCAGTATTTT. Translating it yields CAISDRWGGAASTDTQYF.

A single count supports this clone. The J gene is TRBJ1-1, the V gene TRBV19; 9 bases fit TRBD1. The trim removed 10 bases at V and 5 bases at J, leaving 20 bases unmatched. Germline CDR1 LNHDA, CDR2 SQIVND (reference sequence). The CDR3 has 17 residues. The CDR3 nucleotides are TGTGCCACTCGAAAGGTCGGACAGGGGCACGAGAGGACTGAAGCTTTCTTT. Translating gives CATRKVGQGHERTEAFF. Full variable domain (outside the CDR3, taken from reference TRBV19 and TRBJ1-1): DGGITQSPKYLFRKEGQNVTLSCEQNLNHDAMYWYRQDPGQGLRLIYYSQIVNDFQKGDIAEGYSVSREKKESFPLTVTSAQKNPTAFYLCATRKVGQGHERTEAFFGQGTRLTVV.

The chain combines TRBV4-2 with TRBJ2-1, with TRBD2 as a possible D gene (6 bases). The CDR3 covers 14 residues. V was cut by 6 bases and J by 2 bases, with 11 bases left in between. CDR1 and CDR2 (germline): LGHNA, YNFKEQ. CDR3 residues: CASRPSEPYNEQFF. The CDR3 DNA reads as TGTGCCAGCAGACCTAGCGAACCCTACAATGAGCAGTTCTTC.

J is TRBJ1-1 and V is TRBV3-1 (or the pseudogene TRBV3-2), with 9 bases lining up with TRBD1. Trimming cost V 1 base and J 5 bases; bases outside gene matches: 8. Germline CDR1 reads LGHDT; CDR2 reads YNNKEL (reference sequence). The CDR3 extends over 16 amino acids. This chain's CDR3 is CASSQGLFGTGTEAFF. As DNA, the CDR3 is TGTGCCAGCAGCCAAGGGTTGTTCGGGACAGGGACTGAAGCTTTCTTT.

This rearrangement joins TRBV3-1 (or the pseudogene TRBV3-2) to TRBJ1-2; TRBD1 matches 8 bases. This CDR3 contains 15 residues. The junction had 10 bases not matched to a gene; V was cut back by 2 bases and J by 8 bases. Per the germline V gene, CDR1 is LGHDT and CDR2 is YNNKEL (reference sequence). The CDR3 protein is CASSQRGRQGNGYTF. The CDR3, as DNA: TGTGCCAGCAGCCAAAGGGGACGACAGGGGAACGGCTACACCTTC.

CDR3 loop: CSVEGPPIGNTIYF. Written as DNA, the CDR3 is TGCAGCGTTGAGGGCCCACCGATCGGAAACACCATATATTTT. This chain connects TRBV29-1 to TRBJ1-3, with D unclear. V shed 3 bases and J shed 4 bases, with 13 bases lying between them. The CDR3 is 14 amino acids. The germline V gene encodes CDR1 SQVTM and CDR2 ANQGSEA.

This chain connects TRBV18 to TRBJ1-1; a possible D gene is TRBD1 (5 bases). This CDR3 has 14 amino acids. The germline V and J ends were trimmed by 2 bases and 6 bases, with 13 bases remaining between them. Germline CDR1 reads KGHSH; CDR2 reads LQKENI. In DNA, the CDR3 is TGTGCCAGCTCACCAGACAGCCGAACCGCTGAAGCTTTCTTT. Translated, it gives CASSPDSRTAEAFF.

This clone was detected once. The V gene is TRBV2, the J gene TRBJ2-3; the D gene is possibly TRBD2 (6 bases). V lost 4 bases and J lost 3, with 8 bases in between. CDR3 length equals 13 residues. The germline CDR1 and CDR2 sequences are SNHLY and FYNNEI. CDR3 DNA sequence: TGTGCCAGCAGTGGACGGGAGACAGATACGCAGTATTTT. Residues: CASSGRETDTQYF.

The chain joins TRBV15 to TRBJ1-3, with unresolved D. Germline V gives CDR1 LNHNV, CDR2 YYDKDF (reference sequence). The CDR3 length is 15 residues. The germline V and J ends were trimmed by 6 bases and 8 bases, with 20 bases remaining between them. CDR3 DNA sequence: TGTGCCACCAGTCCGCGCCTATCTCAAGGAGACACCATATATTTT. Amino acids: CATSPRLSQGDTIYF.

V usage is TRBV3-1 (or the pseudogene TRBV3-2) and J usage is TRBJ1-2; TRBD1 is a possible D gene (5 bases). Germline V gene lookup returns CDR1 LGHDT and CDR2 YNNKEL (reference sequence). V dropped 3 bases and J dropped 6 bases, with 14 bases sitting between them. There are 14 residues in the CDR3. CDR3 sequence (DNA): TGTGCCAGCAGCCACACTGGGGGGGGTGATGGCTACACCTTC. The encoded protein is CASSHTGGGDGYTF.

This chain joins TRBV29-1 and TRBJ2-7, with TRBD1 matching 8 bases. CDR1 SQVTM and CDR2 ANQGSEA come from the germline V gene. The CDR3 spans 14 residues. J gave up 7 bases and V 3 bases, and 11 bases lay outside the gene matches. As DNA, the CDR3 is TGCAGCGTTGAGACTCCGGACAGGGTGGGGGAGCAGTACTTC. It encodes CSVETPDRVGEQYF.

On this clone: This sample also contains other DNA sequences that code for the same CDR3. This rearrangement joins TRBV18 to TRBJ1-3, with D perhaps TRBD1 (5 bases). Germline V gives CDR1 KGHSH, CDR2 LQKENI. V lost 6 bases and J lost 2, with 11 bases in between. The CDR3 runs to 14 residues. The CDR3 DNA follows: TGTGCCAGCTCGCCAGACAGCCCTGGAAACACCATATATTTT. The encoded protein is CASSPDSPGNTIYF.

In its sample, this clone was seen once. The chain recombines TRBV28 with TRBJ2-7, with D tentatively TRBD1 (7 bases). Germline values: CDR1 MDHEN, CDR2 SYDVKM. CDR3 length: 17 residues. V shed 3 bases and J shed 0 bases, with 18 bases lying between them. CDR3 protein: CASSLGRGTASSYEQYF. The DNA for the CDR3 is TGTGCCAGCAGTTTGGGCCGCGGGACAGCTTCCTCCTACGAGCAGTACTTC. Full variable domain (outside the CDR3, taken from reference TRBV28 and TRBJ2-7): DVKVTQSSRYLVKRTGEKVFLECVQDMDHENMFWYRQDPGLGLRLIYFSYDVKMKEKGDIPEGYSVSREKKERFSLILESASTNQTSMYLCASSLGRGTASSYEQYFGPGTRLTVT.

This clone appeared once. The CDR3, as DNA: TGTGCCAGCAAACTCTTCTCGGAGACTGAAGCTTTCTTT. Residues: CASKLFSETEAFF. The rearrangement joins TRBV27 to TRBJ1-1, with D hard to call. In germline, CDR1 is MNHEY, CDR2 SMNVEV (reference sequence). V shed 7 bases and J shed 5 bases, with 14 bases lying between them. The CDR3 sequence is 13 residues long.